This entry lists 32 T cell receptor beta chains sequenced from one sample in a study of shared clonotypes between healthy human individuals. Sequenced by immunoSEQ multiplex PCR; TCRdb stores in-frame clones only, minus some. The repertoire includes 1,500,000 or so clones, 98% to 99% of them detected once, and about 0.34% sits in the top ten. The material sequenced was naive CD4+ T cells sorted from blood. Subset in this sample: CD45RA+ positively selected. The receptors stem from a man between 25 and 39 years old in good health.

CDR3 residues: CSVEQGAERQYF. The CDR3 nucleotides read TGCAGCGTTGAACAGGGGGCCGAGAGGCAGTACTTC. This chain connects TRBV29-1 to TRBJ2-7, with 8 bases lining up with TRBD1. The CDR3 consists of 12 residues. V was clipped by 2 bases and J by 9 bases; unmatched bases: 6. The germline CDR1 and CDR2 sequences are SQVTM and ANQGSEA.

V gene TRBV11-2 combines with J gene TRBJ1-5, with a possible D match to TRBD1 (5 bases). V lost 3 bases and J lost 4, with 10 bases in between. Germline CDR1 and CDR2: SGHAT and FQNNGV. The CDR3 is made up of 14 amino acids. CDR3 sequence: CASSFRDGNQPQHF. As DNA, the CDR3 is TGTGCCAGCAGCTTCCGGGACGGTAATCAGCCCCAGCATTTT.

V is TRBV7-2 and J is TRBJ2-3; tentative D call: TRBD1 (5 bases). Germline CDR1 reads SGHTA; CDR2 reads FQGNSA. V gave up 2 bases and J gave up 3 bases, with 12 bases separating them. This CDR3 is 15 amino acids long. The chain's CDR3 is CASSLMTDRTDTQYF. The CDR3 DNA reads as TGTGCCAGCAGCTTAATGACAGACAGAACAGATACGCAGTATTTT.

This rearrangement joins TRBV28 to TRBJ2-7; D might be TRBD1 or TRBD2, each matching 5 bases. This CDR3 contains 15 residues. The V end lost 7 bases, the J end lost 2 bases, and 18 bases lay between the germline ends. Germline CDR1 is MDHEN and CDR2 is SYDVKM. The CDR3 sequence: CASTMKGTNTYEQYF. CDR3 DNA: TGTGCCAGCACGATGAAGGGGACGAACACCTACGAGCAGTACTTC.

The rearrangement uses TRBV9 and TRBJ2-7; TRBD2 matches at 11 bases. CDR3 length equals 16 residues. J lost 1 base, V lost 0 bases, and 3 bases had no gene match. CDR1 SGDLS and CDR2 YYNGEE come from the germline V gene. The CDR3 sequence: CASSVGIAGGSYEQYF. CDR3 bases: TGTGCCAGCAGCGTAGGGATAGCGGGAGGGTCCTACGAGCAGTACTTC.

The J gene is TRBJ1-5, the V gene TRBV7-2; D remains ambiguous. The CDR3 runs 15 residues. V lost 2 bases and J 7 bases, leaving 15 bases between the germline ends. Per germline, CDR1 SGHTA and CDR2 FQGNSA. The DNA of the CDR3 is TGTGCCAGCAGCTTATGGACCGCCACCGGGCAGCCCCAGCATTTT. It translates to CASSLWTATGQPQHF.

The chain uses TRBV6-5 and TRBJ1-5, with D unclear. V was trimmed by 6 bases and J by 6 bases, leaving 12 bases between them. There are 13 residues in the CDR3. Germline V lookup: CDR1 MNHEY, CDR2 SVGAGI. Here the CDR3 DNA reads TGTGCCAGCAGCACGGCTCCCTCTCAGCCCCAGCATTTT. It codes for CASSTAPSQPQHF.

This chain joins TRBV11-3 and TRBJ2-7; D possibly corresponds to TRBD1 (7 bases). Trimming shortened V by 5 bases and J by 5 bases, and 19 bases separated the two germline ends. The CDR3 contains 15 residues. CDR1 is SGHNT and CDR2 is YENEEA in the germline V gene. The CDR3 DNA is TGTGCCAGCAGCCCCGCGGGGACAGCAATCCACGAGCAGTACTTC. Translation gives CASSPAGTAIHEQYF.

The chain uses TRBV11-2 and TRBJ1-4; D remains unclear. V was trimmed by 1 base and J by 7 bases, leaving 16 bases between them. CDR1 is SGHAT, CDR2 FQNNGV, per germline. CDR3 length: 16 amino acids. The CDR3 sequence: CASSLGTFPGGEKLFF. The CDR3 nucleotides are TGTGCCAGCAGCTTAGGGACCTTCCCCGGAGGTGAAAAACTGTTTTTT.

V and J are TRBV10-2 and TRBJ2-7, with TRBD1 matching 9 bases. This CDR3 contains 15 residues. Germline-derived CDR1 and CDR2 are WSHSY and SAAADI. The junction had 7 bases not matched to a gene; V was cut back by 4 bases and J by 3 bases. The CDR3 is CASSVPGQGGYEQYF. The DNA for the CDR3 is TGCGCCAGCAGTGTCCCGGGACAGGGCGGCTACGAGCAGTACTTC.

This chain connects TRBV7-9 to TRBJ2-1; 12 nucleotides match TRBD2. The germline gives CDR1 SEHNR, CDR2 FQNEAQ (reference sequence). The CDR3 is 15 amino acids. Trimming at V came to 2 bases and at J to 9 bases, leaving 5 bases not matched to a gene. The DNA of the CDR3 is TGTGCCAGCAGCTTAAGACTAGCGGGAGTTTTTGAGCAGTTCTTC. The encoded protein is CASSLRLAGVFEQFF.

V and J are TRBV6-5 and TRBJ1-2; TRBD1 aligns across 9 bases. CDR1 MNHEY and CDR2 SVGAGI come from the germline V gene. Unmatched junction bases numbered 10, after V lost 6 bases and J lost 8 bases. This CDR3 comprises 14 residues. The CDR3 DNA sequence: TGTGCCAGCAGGCCCCCGGGACAGGGAGTCGGCTACACCTTC. Protein sequence: CASRPPGQGVGYTF.

This chain joins TRBV18 and TRBJ2-3; no clear D gene. The CDR3 covers 13 residues. Trimming cost V 6 bases and J 6 bases, with 13 bases left between them. Germline lookup yields CDR1 KGHSH and CDR2 LQKENI. Here the CDR3 DNA reads TGTGCCAGCTCCGCCGCGGCCTCGGATACGCAGTATTTT. Its protein is CASSAAASDTQYF.

The gene calls are TRBV10-3 and TRBJ2-3, with 7 positions matching TRBD1. CDR3 length equals 14 residues. Germline V gene sequence: CDR1 ENHRY, CDR2 SYGVKD. V lost 2 bases to trimming and J lost 2 bases; unmatched junction nucleotides: 1. CDR3 coding DNA: TGTGCCATCAGTGAGACAGGGGTCACAGATACGCAGTATTTT. Protein product: CAISETGVTDTQYF.

The CDR3 region is CASSQSRRTSGTLAQETQYF. The DNA for the CDR3 is TGCGCCAGCAGCCAATCTAGGAGGACTAGCGGGACCCTAGCTCAAGAGACCCAGTACTTC. This chain links TRBV4-3 with TRBJ2-5, with TRBD2 matching over 12 bases. Germline assignment: CDR1 LGHNA and CDR2 YSLEER. V dropped 2 bases and J dropped 2; count of bases not matched to a gene: 15. CDR3 size: 20 residues.

This clone appeared a single time. This chain joins TRBV5-1 and TRBJ2-7, with D perhaps TRBD1 (6 bases). Germline V gene sequence: CDR1 SGHRS, CDR2 YFSETQ. Trimming stripped 5 bases from V and 2 bases from J, with 14 bases between. The CDR3 sequence is 14 residues long. CDR3 nucleotide sequence: TGCGCCAGCAGTGGGCCCACAGGGACCTACGAGCAGTACTTC. This sequence encodes CASSGPTGTYEQYF.

The gene calls are TRBV5-1 and TRBJ2-2; 13 nucleotides align to TRBD2. CDR3 length: 16 amino acids. The germline CDR1 and CDR2 sequences are SGHRS and YFSETQ. J was trimmed by 9 bases and V by 0 bases; bases with no gene match: 5. The CDR3 is CASSLELAGGPRELFF. CDR3 sequence (DNA): TGCGCCAGCAGCTTGGAACTAGCGGGAGGGCCGAGGGAGCTGTTTTTT.

Remarks on this clone: This specimen includes other DNA sequences encoding the same CDR3. The chain combines TRBV18 with TRBJ2-3, with a tentative D call TRBD2 (5 bases). Germline values: CDR1 KGHSH, CDR2 LQKENI. Trimming pared 2 bases from V and 0 bases from J, leaving 9 bases between. The CDR3 has 15 amino acids. The CDR3 DNA reads TGTGCCAGCTCACCAAGCTCTAGCAGCACAGATACGCAGTATTTT. Translating gives CASSPSSSSTDTQYF.

The chain employs TRBV9 and TRBJ1-5; TRBD1 aligns across 8 bases. V shed 3 bases and J 4 bases; nucleotides not matched to a gene: 3. Germline CDR1 SGDLS, CDR2 YYNGEE. This CDR3 region has 14 residues. CDR3: CASSATGANQPQHF. The CDR3 region has the DNA TGTGCCAGCAGCGCGACAGGGGCGAATCAGCCCCAGCATTTT.

In regard to this clone: The sample holds other DNA sequences that translate to the same CDR3. The chain links TRBV27 to TRBJ2-3; no definite D call. The germline V and J ends were trimmed by 2 bases and 2 bases, with 5 bases remaining between them. Germline CDR1 MNHEY, CDR2 SMNVEV (reference sequence). The CDR3 is made up of 13 amino acids. The CDR3 DNA sequence: TGTGCCAGCAGTTTAAGGTTCACAGATACGCAGTATTTT. Translation gives CASSLRFTDTQYF.

The sample holds a few counts of this clone. The chain carries TRBV7-9 and TRBJ1-5; D may be TRBD1 (6 bases). The CDR3 is 14 amino acids. V lost 4 bases, J lost 1 base, and 8 bases lay in between. Germline CDR1 SEHNR, CDR2 FQNEAQ (reference sequence). The CDR3 spells CASSSDRSNQPQHF. The CDR3 DNA reads as TGTGCCAGCAGCTCAGACAGGAGCAATCAGCCCCAGCATTTT.

The chain uses TRBV5-4 and TRBJ2-1, with TRBD2 matching over 13 bases. Trimming took 2 bases from V and 4 from J; bases not matched to a gene: 3. The CDR3 consists of 16 residues. Germline CDR1 is SGHNT and CDR2 is YYREEE (reference sequence). CDR3 nucleotides: TGTGCCAGCAGCTTTAGACTAGCGGGAGGTTACAATGAGCAGTTCTTC. Translated: CASSFRLAGGYNEQFF.

This clone was seen a handful of times. The CDR3 spells CASGGSGGWEQFF. The CDR3 nucleotides read TGTGCCAGCGGCGGTAGCGGGGGCTGGGAGCAGTTCTTC. The chain has TRBV6-6 and TRBJ2-1; the match to TRBD2 covers 9 bases. The CDR3 consists of 13 residues. V dropped 8 bases and J dropped 10; count of bases not matched to a gene: 9. Germline-derived CDR1 and CDR2 are MNHNY and SVGAGI (reference sequence).

This chain joins TRBV4-3 and TRBJ2-6; no clear D. The CDR3 runs 16 residues. Trimming left V 0 bases short and J 2 bases short, with 8 bases between. Germline V gene data show CDR1 as LGHNA and CDR2 as YSLEER. CDR3 nucleotides: TGCGCCAGCAGCCAAGATCCTCGGGCTGGGGCCAACGTCCTGACTTTC. It codes for CASSQDPRAGANVLTF.

In this sample, this clone turned up once. The CDR3 DNA follows: TGTGCCAGCAGCCCCCGACTAGCAGGGGGGTCGGGACCCCAATTCTTC. Its protein is CASSPRLAGGSGPQFF. V usage is TRBV9 and J usage is TRBJ2-1; D possibly uses TRBD1 or TRBD2 (7 bases each). Germline lookup yields CDR1 SGDLS and CDR2 YYNGEE. Deletions cut 4 bases from V and 16 bases from J, with 30 bases between. The CDR3 covers 16 residues.

This clone has just one count. The CDR3 region is CASRRSGTGSSYEQYF. For the CDR3, the DNA is TGTGCCAGCAGACGCTCCGGGACAGGGAGCTCCTACGAGCAGTACTTC. The chain links TRBV28 to TRBJ2-7; 9 bases fit TRBD1. J lost 0 bases, V lost 6 bases, and 9 bases had no gene match. The CDR3 loop spans 16 amino acids. In germline, CDR1 is MDHEN, CDR2 SYDVKM.

The CDR3 coding sequence is TGTGCCAGCAGCCAAGAACCTAGCGGGAGGTACGAGCAGTACTTC. It codes for CASSQEPSGRYEQYF. V and J are TRBV4-2 and TRBJ2-7; 11 bases match TRBD2. The CDR3 is 15 residues long. The J segment lost 4 bases and the V segment lost 0 bases, leaving 2 bases of the junction unmatched. Germline loops: CDR1 LGHNA, CDR2 YNFKEQ.

This clone was detected once. The V call is TRBV5-1, the J call TRBJ2-1; D remains unclear. This CDR3 spans 16 amino acids. V lost 0 bases and J lost 5, with 15 bases in between. Germline V gene sequence: CDR1 SGHRS, CDR2 YFSETQ. CDR3 nucleotides: TGCGCCAGCAGCTTGGCCAAGGGCTGGCAGAACAATGAGCAGTTCTTC. Amino acids: CASSLAKGWQNNEQFF.

This chain connects TRBV2 to TRBJ2-5, with D tentatively TRBD1 (6 bases). The CDR3 is made up of 15 amino acids. V lost 4 bases and J 4 bases, leaving 16 bases between the germline ends. Per the germline V gene, CDR1 is SNHLY and CDR2 is FYNNEI. The CDR3 loop is CASSGQGSEVETQYF. The CDR3 nucleotides are TGTGCCAGCAGTGGGCAGGGGAGCGAGGTAGAGACCCAGTACTTC.

The J gene is TRBJ2-1, the V gene TRBV7-8, with D possibly TRBD2 on 5 matching bases. V was trimmed by 6 bases and J by 8 bases, leaving 20 bases between them. The CDR3 covers 15 residues. The V gene's germline CDR1 is SGHVS and CDR2 FQNEAQ. The CDR3 reads CASRPRRADLDEQFF. CDR3 nucleotide sequence: TGTGCCAGCAGGCCGCGGCGGGCCGATTTGGATGAGCAGTTCTTC. The full variable domain, with the rest looked up from reference TRBV7-8 and TRBJ2-1, is GAGVSQSPRYKVAKRGQDVALRCDPISGHVSLFWYQQALGQGPEFLTYFQNEAQLDKSGLPSDRFFAERPEGSVSTLKIQRTQQEDSAVYLCASRPRRADLDEQFFGPGTRLTVL.

Comments on this clone: The same CDR3 can be traced to other DNA sequences in this sample. V and J are TRBV18 and TRBJ1-2, with TRBD1 identical over 8 bases. Per germline, CDR1 KGHSH and CDR2 LQKENI. The CDR3 is 15 amino acids. The V gene end was trimmed by 3 bases and the J gene end by 1 base; junction bases not matched to a gene: 4. CDR3 coding DNA: TGTGCCAGCTCACCCCGGACAGGGCTTAACTATGGCTACACCTTC. Its translation is CASSPRTGLNYGYTF.

The chain employs TRBV28 and TRBJ2-1, with TRBD2 identical over 11 bases. The CDR3 covers 17 residues. With V trimmed by 4 bases and J by 4 bases, 9 bases remained unmatched. Germline CDR1 MDHEN, CDR2 SYDVKM. DNA for the CDR3: TGTGCCAGCAGTTCAGTCCTAGCGGGAGGTGCATACAATGAGCAGTTCTTC. This encodes CASSSVLAGGAYNEQFF.